This T cell receptor beta chain was profiled in a study of T cells in Graves' hyperthyroidism and ophthalmopathy. The study, taken as a whole, reports: From stable hyperthyroidism, ophthalmopathy was separated by a 13 V-J model.

What was amplified from RNA transcripts were TCR beta CDR3 regions. A set of HTBI primers served as the primers for a first-round RT-PCR of the TCR CDR3. TCRdb reprocessed the multiplex PCR reads with MiXCR, giving one entry per CDR3 protein. The table records about 420,000 distinct CDR3 sequences, approximately 13% of them present only once. This CDR3 region has 13 residues. Germline CDR1 and CDR2: PRHDT and FYEKMQ (reference sequence). V lost 5 bases to trimming and J lost 3 bases; unmatched junction nucleotides: 3. Many counts were recorded for this clonotype. Its antigen is as yet unknown. Uncontrolled infection, other autoimmune disease, pregnancy or lactation barred patients from enrollment. An approximately 10 ml volume of fresh peripheral blood provided the PBMCs.

The chain has TRBV13 and TRBJ2-5, with TRBD2 matching 7 bases. The TCR was taken from a woman aged 18-30 years with Graves' hyperthyroidism. The material sequenced was blood. CDR3 protein: CASSVLAEETQYF. In nucleotides, the CDR3 is TGTGCCAGCAGCGTTCTAGCGGAAGAGACCCAGTACTTC.